The present T cell receptor (beta chain) was sequenced within a study of memory CD4+ T cells and cytomegalovirus serostatus. Findings and limits, study-wide: Suggested: most of the CMV-linked TCR signature lies in CD4+ memory cells.

Only in-frame clones appear in the TCRdb table, and some are missing; sequencing was by immunoSEQ multiplex PCR. The table lists tens of thousands of clones, roughly three quarters of them singletons. Per germline, CDR1 SGHTA and CDR2 FQGNSA. Trimming pared 3 bases from V and 5 bases from J, leaving 13 bases between. This CDR3 contains 14 residues. Single viable CD3+CD4+CD8-CD45RO+ cells were sorted as the memory CD4+ T cells. Worth noting for this clone: The antigen is not known.

This TCR was sampled from an adult in good health and CMV-seronegative. The specimen was memory CD4+ T cells from blood. V usage is TRBV7-2 and J usage is TRBJ1-1; D gene ambiguous. The CDR3: CASSFVNRDTEAFF. The CDR3 nucleotides read TGTGCCAGCAGCTTTGTTAATAGGGATACTGAAGCTTTCTTT.